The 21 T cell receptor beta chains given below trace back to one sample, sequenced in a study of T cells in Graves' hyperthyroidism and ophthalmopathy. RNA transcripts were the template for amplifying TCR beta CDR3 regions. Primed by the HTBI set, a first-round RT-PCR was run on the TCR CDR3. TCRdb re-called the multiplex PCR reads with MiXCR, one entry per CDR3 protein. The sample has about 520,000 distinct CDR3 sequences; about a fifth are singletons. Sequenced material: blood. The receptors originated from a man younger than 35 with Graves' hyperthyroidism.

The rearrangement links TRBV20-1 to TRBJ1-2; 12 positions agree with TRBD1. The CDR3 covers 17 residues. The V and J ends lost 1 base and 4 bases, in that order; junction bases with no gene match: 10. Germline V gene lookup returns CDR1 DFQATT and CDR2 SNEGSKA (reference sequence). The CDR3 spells CSARGGSGTGGPYGYTF. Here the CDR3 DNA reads TGCAGTGCTAGAGGGGGATCAGGGACAGGGGGCCCCTATGGCTACACCTTC.

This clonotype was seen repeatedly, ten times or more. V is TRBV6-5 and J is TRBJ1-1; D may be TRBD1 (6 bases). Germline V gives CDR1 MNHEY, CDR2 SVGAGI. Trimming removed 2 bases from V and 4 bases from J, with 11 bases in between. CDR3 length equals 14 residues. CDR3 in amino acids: CASSYGNRATEAFF. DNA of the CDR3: TGTGCCAGCAGTTACGGAAACAGGGCCACTGAAGCTTTCTTT.

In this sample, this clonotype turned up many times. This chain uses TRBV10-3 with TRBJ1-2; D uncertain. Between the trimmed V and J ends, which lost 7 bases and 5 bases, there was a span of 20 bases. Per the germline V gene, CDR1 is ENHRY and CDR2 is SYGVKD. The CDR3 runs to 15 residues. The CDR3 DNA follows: TGTGCCATCATATTTCAATACAGAAAAGTTTATGGCTACACCTTC. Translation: CAIIFQYRKVYGYTF.

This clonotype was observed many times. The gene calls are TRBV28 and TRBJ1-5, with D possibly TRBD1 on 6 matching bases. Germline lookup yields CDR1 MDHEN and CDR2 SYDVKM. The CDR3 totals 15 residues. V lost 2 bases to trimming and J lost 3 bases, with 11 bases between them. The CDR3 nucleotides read TGTGCCAGCAGTTTAAGAGGACAGAACAATCAGCCCCAGCATTTT. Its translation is CASSLRGQNNQPQHF.

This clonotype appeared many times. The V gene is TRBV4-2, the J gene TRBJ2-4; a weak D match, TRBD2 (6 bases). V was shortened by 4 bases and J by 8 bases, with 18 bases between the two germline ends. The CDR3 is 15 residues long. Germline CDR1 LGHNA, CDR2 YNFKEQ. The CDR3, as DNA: TGTGCCAGCAGCCTCCGGGACTCGAGTCTCGACATTCAGTACTTC. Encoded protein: CASSLRDSSLDIQYF.

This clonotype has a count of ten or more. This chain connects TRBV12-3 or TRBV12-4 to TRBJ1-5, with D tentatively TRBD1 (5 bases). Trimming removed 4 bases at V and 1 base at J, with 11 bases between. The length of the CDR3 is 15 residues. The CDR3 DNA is TGTGCCAGCAGTTCGGAGGGGACGAGCAATCAGCCCCAGCATTTT. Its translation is CASSSEGTSNQPQHF.

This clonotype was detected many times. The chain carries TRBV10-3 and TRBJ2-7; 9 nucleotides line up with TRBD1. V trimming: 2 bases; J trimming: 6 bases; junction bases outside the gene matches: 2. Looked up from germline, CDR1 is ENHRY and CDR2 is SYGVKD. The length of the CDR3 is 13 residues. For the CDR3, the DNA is TGTGCCATCAGTGAGGGGGACAGGGTCGAGCAGTACTTC. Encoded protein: CAISEGDRVEQYF.

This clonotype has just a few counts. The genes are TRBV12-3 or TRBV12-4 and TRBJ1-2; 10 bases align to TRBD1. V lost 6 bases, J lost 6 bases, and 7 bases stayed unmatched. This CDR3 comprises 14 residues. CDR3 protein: CASRHRDRGHGYTF. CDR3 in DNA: TGTGCCAGCAGGCATAGGGACAGGGGACATGGCTACACCTTC.

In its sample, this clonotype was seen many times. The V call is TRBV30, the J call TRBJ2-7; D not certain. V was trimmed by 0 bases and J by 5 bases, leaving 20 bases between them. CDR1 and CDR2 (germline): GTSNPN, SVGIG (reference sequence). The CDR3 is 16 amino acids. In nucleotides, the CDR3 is TGTGCCTGGAGTGTAGATGAGGCAGGAAGGATCAACGAGCAGTACTTC. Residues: CAWSVDEAGRINEQYF.

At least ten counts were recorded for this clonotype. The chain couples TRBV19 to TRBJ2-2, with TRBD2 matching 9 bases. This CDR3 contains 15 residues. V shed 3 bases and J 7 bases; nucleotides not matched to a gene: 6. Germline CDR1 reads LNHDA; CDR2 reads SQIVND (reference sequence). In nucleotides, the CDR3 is TGTGCCAGTAGTATGGCCAGCGGGGGGCACGGGGAGCTGTTTTTT. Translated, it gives CASSMASGGHGELFF.

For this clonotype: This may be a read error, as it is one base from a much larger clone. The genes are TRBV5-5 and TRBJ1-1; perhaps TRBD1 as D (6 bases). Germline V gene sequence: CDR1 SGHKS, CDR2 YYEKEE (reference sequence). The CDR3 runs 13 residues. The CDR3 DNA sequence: TGTTCCAGCAGCTTTCGACAGGCTTATGAAGCTTTCTTT. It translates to CSSSFRQAYEAFF.

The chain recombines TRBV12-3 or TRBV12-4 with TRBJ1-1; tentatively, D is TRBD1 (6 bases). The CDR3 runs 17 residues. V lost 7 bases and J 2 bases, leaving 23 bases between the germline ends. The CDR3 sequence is CASTNLRGSRLNTEAFF. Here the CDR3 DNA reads TGTGCCAGCACCAACTTGAGGGGGAGTCGATTAAACACTGAAGCTTTCTTT.

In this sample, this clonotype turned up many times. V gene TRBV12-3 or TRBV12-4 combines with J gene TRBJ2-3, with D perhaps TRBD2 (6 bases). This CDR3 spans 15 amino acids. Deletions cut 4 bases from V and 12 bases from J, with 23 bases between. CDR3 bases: TGTGCCAGCAGTTCCGGGACTTTGGGACTTTCCCCTCAGTATTTT. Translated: CASSSGTLGLSPQYF.

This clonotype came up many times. CDR3 nucleotide sequence: TGTGCCAGCAGCGTAGACTACGGCCAAGAGACCCAGTACTTC. Translated: CASSVDYGQETQYF. V and J are TRBV9 and TRBJ2-5; D gene uncertain. V was pared by 0 bases and J by 1 base, with 7 bases between. The CDR3 loop spans 14 amino acids. Per germline, CDR1 SGDLS and CDR2 YYNGEE.

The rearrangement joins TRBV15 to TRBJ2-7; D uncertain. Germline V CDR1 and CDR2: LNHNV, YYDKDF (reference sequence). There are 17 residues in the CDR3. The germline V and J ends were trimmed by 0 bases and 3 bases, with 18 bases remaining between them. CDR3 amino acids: CATSRDLGRRIIYEQYF. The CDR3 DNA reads TGTGCCACCAGCAGAGATTTGGGCAGACGAATAATCTACGAGCAGTACTTC.

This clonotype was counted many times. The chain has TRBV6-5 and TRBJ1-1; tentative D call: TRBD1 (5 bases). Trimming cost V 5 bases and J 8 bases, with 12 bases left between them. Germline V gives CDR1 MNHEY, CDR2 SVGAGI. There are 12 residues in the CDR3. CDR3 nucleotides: TGTGCCAGCAGTATACAGCAGGGAGAAGCTTTCTTT. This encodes CASSIQQGEAFF.

The CDR3 DNA reads as TGTGCCAGCAGCCCCCGACAGGGCGACGCCGGGGAGCTGTTTTTT. Encoded protein: CASSPRQGDAGELFF. This chain uses TRBV7-8 with TRBJ2-2, with 7 bases lining up with TRBD1. The CDR3 runs to 15 residues. V dropped 5 bases and J dropped 6; count of bases not matched to a gene: 9. Looked up from germline, CDR1 is SGHVS and CDR2 is FQNEAQ.

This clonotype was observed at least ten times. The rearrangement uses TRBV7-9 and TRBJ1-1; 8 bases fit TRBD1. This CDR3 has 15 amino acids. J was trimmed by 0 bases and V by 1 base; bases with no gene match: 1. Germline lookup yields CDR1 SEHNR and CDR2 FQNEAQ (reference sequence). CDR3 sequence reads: CASSLGGQVNTEAFF. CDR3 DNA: TGTGCCAGCAGCTTAGGGGGACAGGTGAACACTGAAGCTTTCTTT.

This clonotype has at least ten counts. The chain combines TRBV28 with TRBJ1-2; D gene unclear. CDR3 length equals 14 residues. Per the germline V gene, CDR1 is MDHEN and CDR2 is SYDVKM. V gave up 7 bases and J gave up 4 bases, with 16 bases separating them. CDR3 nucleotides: TGTGCCAGCACGGTCGGCGGGTTGGGCTATGGCTACACCTTC. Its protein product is CASTVGGLGYGYTF.

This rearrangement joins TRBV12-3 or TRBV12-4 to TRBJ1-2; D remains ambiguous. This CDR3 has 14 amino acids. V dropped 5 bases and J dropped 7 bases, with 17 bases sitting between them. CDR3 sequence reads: CASSPKIHLTGYTF. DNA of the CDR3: TGTGCCAGCAGTCCCAAGATACATCTGACTGGCTACACCTTC.

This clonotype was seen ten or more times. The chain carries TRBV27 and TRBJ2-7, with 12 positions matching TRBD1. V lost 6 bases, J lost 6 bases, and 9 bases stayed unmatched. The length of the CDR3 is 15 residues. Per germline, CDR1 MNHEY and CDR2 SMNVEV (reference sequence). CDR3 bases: TGTGCCAGCAGCCAGGGGGACAGGGGGCCCAGCGAGCAGTACTTC. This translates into CASSQGDRGPSEQYF.